This passage covers 2 T cell receptor beta chains from one sample sequenced in a study of blood T cell repertoires in COVID-19. Sequencing used immunoSEQ multiplex PCR; TCRdb keeps in-frame clones, though not all of them. This sample carries more than 85,000 clones, more than 80% of them seen once, and the ten largest clones take around 4.3%. Sequencing input: peripheral blood. These receptors all stem from a human donor in a cohort sampled during active COVID-19.

This clone was detected only a few times. The rearrangement uses TRBV5-1 and TRBJ1-2; D is undetermined. From germline, CDR1 is SGHRS and CDR2 YFSETQ. V lost 4 bases and J lost 0, with 13 bases in between. The CDR3 consists of 15 residues. DNA for the CDR3: TGCGCCAGCAGCCATTGGGCACCCGCTAACTATGGCTACACCTTC. This translates into CASSHWAPANYGYTF.

This sequence joins TRBV5-8 and TRBJ2-5, with D possibly being TRBD2 (5 bases). V dropped 4 bases and J dropped 5 bases, with 15 bases sitting between them. This CDR3 is built from 14 residues. Germline loops: CDR1 SGHTS, CDR2 YDEGEE. The CDR3 region has the DNA TGTGCCAGCAGCCCGGGGTATTCGTCGGAGACCCAGTACTTC. Protein: CASSPGYSSETQYF.